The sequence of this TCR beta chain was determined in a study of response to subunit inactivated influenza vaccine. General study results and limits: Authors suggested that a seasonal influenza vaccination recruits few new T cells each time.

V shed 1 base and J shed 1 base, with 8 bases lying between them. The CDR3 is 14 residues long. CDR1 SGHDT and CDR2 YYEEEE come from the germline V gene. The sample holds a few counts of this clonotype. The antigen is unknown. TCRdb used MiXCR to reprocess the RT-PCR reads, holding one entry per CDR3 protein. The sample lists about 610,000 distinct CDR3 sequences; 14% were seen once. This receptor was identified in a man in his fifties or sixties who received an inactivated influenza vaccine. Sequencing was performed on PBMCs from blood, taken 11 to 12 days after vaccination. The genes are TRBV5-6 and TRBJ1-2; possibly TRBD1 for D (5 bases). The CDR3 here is CASSLPGLNYGYTF. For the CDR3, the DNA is TGTGCCAGCAGCTTGCCGGGGCTTAACTATGGCTACACCTTC.